This TCR beta chain was found in a study of CD8+ T cells in alopecia areata. Study overall: Tofacitinib was taken orally by treated patients, and the dose was 5 to 10 mg twice daily.

Treatment of the sample: oral pan-JAK inhibitor, 5-10 mg twice daily. This clone was detected a few times. The authors extracted RNA and reverse transcribed it into cDNA as the sequencing template. Clones were read by immunoSEQ multiplex PCR, and TCRdb kept only the in-frame ones, dropping some. The sample records some 220,000 clones, less than 75% being singletons. V lost 5 bases to trimming and J lost 2 bases; unmatched junction nucleotides: 3. The CDR3 runs to 14 residues. Germline V lookup: CDR1 SNHLY, CDR2 FYNNEI. Here the sequenced sample was CD4+ T cells sorted from blood, taken at week 4, from a patient treated with tofacitinib. The chain employs TRBV2 and TRBJ2-3; 8 bases agree with TRBD2. This receptor was identified in a human donor with alopecia areata. CDR3: CASSLSGVTDTQYF. DNA for the CDR3: TGTGCCAGCAGTCTTAGCGGGGTCACAGATACGCAGTATTTT.